This entry lists 9 T cell receptor beta chains sequenced from one sample in a study of blood T cells in healthy people across ages. The second PCR ran roughly 7 to 11 cycles with a sample-barcoded 5' primer and J-beta primers. MiXCR, run by TCRdb on the 5' RACE reads, gives a single entry per CDR3 protein. The data hold hundreds of thousands of distinct CDR3 sequences, with around 43% observed a single time. Specimen: blood. The receptors were sampled from an older man in good health.

A note on this clonotype: This could be a read error, since a much larger clone is one nucleotide away. DNA for the CDR3: TGTGCCAGCAGCTTAGTCGGCAGGGAAGAGACCCAGTTCTTC. This codes for CASSLVGREETQFF. The genes are TRBV7-7 and TRBJ2-1; a weak D match, TRBD1 (5 bases). From germline, CDR1 is SSHAT and CDR2 FNYEAQ (reference sequence). The CDR3 contains 14 residues. The ends were cut back, 1 base at V and 13 bases at J, with 17 bases in the middle. Using reference TRBV7-7 and TRBJ2-1 for the parts outside the CDR3, the full variable domain is GAGVSQSPRYKVTKRGQDVTLRCDPISSHATLYWYQQALGQGPEFLTYFNYEAQPDKSGLPSDRFSAERPEGSISTLTIQRTEQRDSAMYRCASSLVGREETQFFGPGTRLTVL.

The chain has TRBV7-2 and TRBJ2-1; 12 positions agree with TRBD2. V lost 2 bases and J lost 2; bases outside the gene matches: 13. Per germline, CDR1 SGHTA and CDR2 FQGNSA. The CDR3 runs 20 residues. The CDR3 protein is CASSLTTGTSGSSPYNEQFF. CDR3 in DNA: TGTGCCAGCAGCTTAACTACCGGGACTAGCGGGTCCTCTCCCTACAATGAGCAGTTCTTC.

This rearrangement joins TRBV24-1 to TRBJ2-5; 7 positions match TRBD1. The trim removed 11 bases at V and 5 bases at J, leaving 4 bases unmatched. CDR1 and CDR2 from the germline V gene are KGHDR and SFDVKD. This CDR3 spans 11 amino acids. Here the CDR3 reads CAIAQGETQYF. Here the CDR3 DNA reads TGTGCCATAGCACAGGGGGAGACCCAGTACTTC.

This clonotype was recorded only once. V usage is TRBV10-3 and J usage is TRBJ2-1; 16 bases fit TRBD2. Trimming cost V 4 bases and J 9 bases; bases outside gene matches: 18. This CDR3 has 20 amino acids. Germline V gene data show CDR1 as ENHRY and CDR2 as SYGVKD. The CDR3 coding sequence is TGTGCCATCAGTGTGGTGGGGACTAGCGGGGGGGCCCTCAAAATCGGTGAGCAGTTCTTC. As protein: CAISVVGTSGGALKIGEQFF.

This sequence joins TRBV6-2 or TRBV6-3 and TRBJ1-5; D gene unclear. Germline-derived CDR1 and CDR2 are MNHEY and SVGEGT. This CDR3 has 14 residues. V was cut by 6 bases and J by 0 bases, with 9 bases left in between. The CDR3: CASRDNRSNQPQHF. The CDR3 bases are TGTGCCAGCAGAGACAACCGTAGCAATCAGCCCCAGCATTTT.

This clonotype was counted only a few times. The V call is TRBV20-1, the J call TRBJ2-7; D assignment may be TRBD1 or TRBD2 (5 bases each). From germline, CDR1 is DFQATT and CDR2 SNEGSKA (reference sequence). V was clipped by 2 bases and J by 3 bases, with 17 bases between them. This CDR3 has 15 amino acids. This chain's CDR3 is CSARYPRDLIYEQYF. In DNA, the CDR3 is TGCAGTGCTAGATATCCCCGGGACCTTATCTACGAGCAGTACTTC.

This chain joins TRBV10-2 and TRBJ1-5; a possible D gene is TRBD1 (6 bases). From germline, CDR1 is WSHSY and CDR2 SAAADI. Trimming cost V 6 bases and J 3 bases, with 12 bases left between them. The CDR3 consists of 14 residues. CDR3 sequence: CASREPGANQPQHF. The CDR3 region has the DNA TGCGCCAGCAGGGAACCAGGGGCCAATCAGCCCCAGCATTTT.

This chain connects TRBV12-3 or TRBV12-4 to TRBJ2-5; TRBD1 or TRBD2 may be the D gene (7 bases each). Trimming left V 5 bases short and J 7 bases short, with 17 bases between. The CDR3 loop spans 14 amino acids. Here the CDR3 DNA reads TGTGCCAGCAGTCCTCAGGGGGGGATCGGGACCCAGTACTTC. Its protein is CASSPQGGIGTQYF.

In DNA form, the CDR3 reads TGCAGCGTTGACACAGGGAACTTCTATGGCTACACCTTC. Residues: CSVDTGNFYGYTF. The rearrangement links TRBV29-1 to TRBJ1-2; D perhaps matches TRBD1 (6 bases). In germline, CDR1 is SQVTM, CDR2 ANQGSEA. The length of the CDR3 is 13 residues. Trimming stripped 3 bases from V and 4 bases from J, with 12 bases between. The complete variable domain, with remaining parts taken from reference TRBV29-1 and TRBJ1-2, reads SAVISQKPSRDICQRGTSLTIQCQVDSQVTMMFWYRQQPGQSLTLIATANQGSEATYESGFVIDKFPISRPNLTFSTLTVSNMSPEDSSIYLCSVDTGNFYGYTFGSGTRLTVV.